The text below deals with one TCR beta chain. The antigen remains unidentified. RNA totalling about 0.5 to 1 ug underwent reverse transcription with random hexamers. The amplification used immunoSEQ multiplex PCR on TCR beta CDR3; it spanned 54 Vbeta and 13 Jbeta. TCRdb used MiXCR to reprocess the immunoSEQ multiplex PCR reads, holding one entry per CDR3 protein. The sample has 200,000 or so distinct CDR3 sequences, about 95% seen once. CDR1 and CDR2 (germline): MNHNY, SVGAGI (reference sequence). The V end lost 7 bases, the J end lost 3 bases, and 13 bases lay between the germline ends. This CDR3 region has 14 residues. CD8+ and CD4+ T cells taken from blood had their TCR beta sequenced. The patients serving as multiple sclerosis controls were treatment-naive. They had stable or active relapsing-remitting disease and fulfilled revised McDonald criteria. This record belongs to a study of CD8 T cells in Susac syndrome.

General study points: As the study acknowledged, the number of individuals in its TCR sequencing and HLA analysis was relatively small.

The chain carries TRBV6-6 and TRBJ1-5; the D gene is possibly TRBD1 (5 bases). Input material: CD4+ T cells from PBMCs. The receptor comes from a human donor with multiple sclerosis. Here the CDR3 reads CASTPGGVNQPQHF. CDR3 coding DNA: TGTGCCAGCACTCCTGGGGGGGTCAATCAGCCCCAGCATTTT.